This TCR beta chain was obtained from a study of T cells in localized non-small cell lung cancer. Study conclusions and caveats: Adjacent lung tissue had a median roughly 52 of the top 100 clones found in the tumor.

Unmatched junction bases numbered 5, after V lost 5 bases and J lost 3 bases. The CDR3 runs to 14 residues. Germline values: CDR1 LNHDA, CDR2 SQIVND (reference sequence). Judged by abundance, this clone is medium-sized. Its target is not known. Clones were read by immunoSEQ multiplex PCR, and TCRdb kept only the in-frame ones, dropping some. The repertoire holds some 50,000 clones, with roughly 79% as singletons. The V gene is TRBV19, the J gene TRBJ2-5; TRBD1 matches 8 bases. This receptor was identified in a man between 40 and 70 years old with stage III lung adenocarcinoma. This specimen consisted of peripheral blood mononuclear cells, obtained before any cancer treatment. CDR3 coding DNA: TGTGCCAGTAGTGTGGACAGGGTGGAAGAGACCCAGTACTTC. Its protein is CASSVDRVEETQYF.